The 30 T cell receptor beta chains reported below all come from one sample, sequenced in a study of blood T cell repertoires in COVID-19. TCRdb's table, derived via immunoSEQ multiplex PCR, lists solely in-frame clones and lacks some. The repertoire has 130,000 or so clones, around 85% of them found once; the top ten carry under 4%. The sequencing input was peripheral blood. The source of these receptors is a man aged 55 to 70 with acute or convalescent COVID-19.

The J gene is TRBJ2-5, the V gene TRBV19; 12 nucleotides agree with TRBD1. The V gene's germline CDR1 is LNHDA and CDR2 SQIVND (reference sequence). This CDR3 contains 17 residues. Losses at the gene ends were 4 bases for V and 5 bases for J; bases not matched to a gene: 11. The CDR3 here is CASSTPRDRGRGETQYF. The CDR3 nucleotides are TGTGCCAGTAGTACACCCCGGGACAGGGGGCGCGGGGAGACCCAGTACTTC.

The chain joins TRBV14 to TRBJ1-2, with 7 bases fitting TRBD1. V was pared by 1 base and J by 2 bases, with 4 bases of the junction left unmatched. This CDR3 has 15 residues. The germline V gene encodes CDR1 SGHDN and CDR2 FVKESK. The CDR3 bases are TGTGCCAGCAGCCAAGTGGGACAGCTCAACTATGGCTACACCTTC. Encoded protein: CASSQVGQLNYGYTF.

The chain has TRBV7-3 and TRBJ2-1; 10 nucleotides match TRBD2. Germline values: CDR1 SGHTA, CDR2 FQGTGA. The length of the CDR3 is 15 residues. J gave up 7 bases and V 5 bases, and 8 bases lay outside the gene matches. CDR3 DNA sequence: TGTGCCAGCAGCCGACTAGCGGGCTTTAAGAATGAGCAGTTCTTC. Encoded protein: CASSRLAGFKNEQFF.

In nucleotides, the CDR3 is TGTGCCAGCAGCTTGGACAGGGGAGGAGAGACCCAGTACTTC. It codes for CASSLDRGGETQYF. The V gene is TRBV7-9, the J gene TRBJ2-5, with 9 bases matching TRBD1. V was clipped by 3 bases and J by 4 bases; unmatched bases: 3. Germline loops: CDR1 SEHNR, CDR2 FQNEAQ (reference sequence). This CDR3 is 14 amino acids long. The variable domain in full, with the rest retrieved from reference TRBV7-9 and TRBJ2-5, is DTGVSQNPRHKITKRGQNVTFRCDPISEHNRLYWYRQTLGQGPEFLTYFQNEAQLEKSRLLSDRFSAERPKGSFSTLEIQRTEQGDSAMYLCASSLDRGGETQYFGPGTRLLVL.

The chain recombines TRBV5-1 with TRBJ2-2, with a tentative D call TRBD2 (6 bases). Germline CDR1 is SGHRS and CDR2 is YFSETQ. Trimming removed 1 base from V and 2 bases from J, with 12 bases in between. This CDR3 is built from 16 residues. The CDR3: CASSLLASANTGELFF. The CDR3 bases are TGCGCCAGCAGCTTGTTGGCTAGCGCAAACACCGGGGAGCTGTTTTTT. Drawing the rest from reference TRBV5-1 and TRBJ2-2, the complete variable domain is KAGVTQTPRYLIKTRGQQVTLSCSPISGHRSVSWYQQTPGQGLQFLFEYFSETQRNKGNFPGRFSGRQFSNSRSEMNVSTLELGDSALYLCASSLLASANTGELFFGEGSRLTVL.

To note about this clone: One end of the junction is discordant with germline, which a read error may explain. Here the CDR3 reads CASSYRESSEQYF. As DNA, the CDR3 is TGTGCCAGCAGCTACCGGGAGTCCTCCGAGCAGTACTTC. J is TRBJ2-7 and V is TRBV3-1 (or the pseudogene TRBV3-2); weak D call: TRBD2 (6 bases). The CDR3 loop spans 13 amino acids. Germline CDR1 and CDR2: LGHDT and YNNKEL (reference sequence).

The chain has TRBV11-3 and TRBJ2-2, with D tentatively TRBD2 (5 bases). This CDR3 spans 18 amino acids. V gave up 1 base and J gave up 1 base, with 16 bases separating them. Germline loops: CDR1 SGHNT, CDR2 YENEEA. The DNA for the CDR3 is TGTGCCAGCAGCTTAGTGAACCATGCGGGCCTGAACACCGGGGAGCTGTTTTTT. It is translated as CASSLVNHAGLNTGELFF. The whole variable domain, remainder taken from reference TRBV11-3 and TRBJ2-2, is EAGVVQSPRYKIIEKKQPVAFWCNPISGHNTLYWYLQNLGQGPELLIRYENEEAVDDSQLPKDRFSAERLKGVDSTLKIQPAELGDSAVYLCASSLVNHAGLNTGELFFGEGSRLTVL.

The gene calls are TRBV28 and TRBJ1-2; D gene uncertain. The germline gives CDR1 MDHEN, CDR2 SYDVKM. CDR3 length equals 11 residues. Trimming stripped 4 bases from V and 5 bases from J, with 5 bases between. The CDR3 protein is CASSSTYGYTF. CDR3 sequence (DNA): TGTGCCAGCAGTTCCACTTATGGCTACACCTTC.

The CDR3 DNA sequence: TGCGCCAGCAGCTCCTCCCCCCGGGACACGAGAGACTATGGCTACACCTTC. This codes for CASSSSPRDTRDYGYTF. This sequence joins TRBV5-1 and TRBJ1-2; D might be TRBD1 (6 bases). This CDR3 contains 17 residues. The V gene's germline CDR1 is SGHRS and CDR2 YFSETQ. V was cut by 3 bases and J by 3 bases, with 21 bases left in between.

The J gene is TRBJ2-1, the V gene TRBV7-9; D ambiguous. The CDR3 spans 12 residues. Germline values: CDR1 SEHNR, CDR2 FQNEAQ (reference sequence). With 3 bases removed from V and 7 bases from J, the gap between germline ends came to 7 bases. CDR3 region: CASSFWQNEQFF. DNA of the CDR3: TGTGCCAGCAGCTTTTGGCAAAATGAGCAGTTCTTC.

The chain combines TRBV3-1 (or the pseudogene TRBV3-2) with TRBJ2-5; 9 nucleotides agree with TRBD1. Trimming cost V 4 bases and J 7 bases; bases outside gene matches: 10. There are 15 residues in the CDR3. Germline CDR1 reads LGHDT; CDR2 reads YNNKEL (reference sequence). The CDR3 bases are TGTGCCAGCAGCCTCGGACAGCCGGGACAGGGGACCCAGTACTTC. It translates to CASSLGQPGQGTQYF.

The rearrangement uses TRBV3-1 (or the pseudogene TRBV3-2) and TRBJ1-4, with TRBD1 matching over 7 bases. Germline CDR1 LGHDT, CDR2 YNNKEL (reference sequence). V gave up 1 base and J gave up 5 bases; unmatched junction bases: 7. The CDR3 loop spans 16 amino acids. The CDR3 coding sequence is TGTGCCAGCAGCCAAGGCTCCCCAGGGGGGAATGAAAAACTGTTTTTT. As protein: CASSQGSPGGNEKLFF.

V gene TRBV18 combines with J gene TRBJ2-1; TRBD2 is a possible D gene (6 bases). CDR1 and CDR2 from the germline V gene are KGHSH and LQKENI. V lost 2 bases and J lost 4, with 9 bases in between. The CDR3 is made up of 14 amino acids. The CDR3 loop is CASSPFGGYNEQFF. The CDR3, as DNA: TGTGCCAGCTCACCATTCGGAGGGTACAATGAGCAGTTCTTC.

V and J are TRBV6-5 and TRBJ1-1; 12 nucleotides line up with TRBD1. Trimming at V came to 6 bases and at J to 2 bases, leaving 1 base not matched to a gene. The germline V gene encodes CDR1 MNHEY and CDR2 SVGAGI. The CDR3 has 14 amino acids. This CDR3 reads CASRGQGANTEAFF. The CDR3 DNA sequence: TGTGCCAGCAGGGGACAGGGGGCAAACACTGAAGCTTTCTTT.

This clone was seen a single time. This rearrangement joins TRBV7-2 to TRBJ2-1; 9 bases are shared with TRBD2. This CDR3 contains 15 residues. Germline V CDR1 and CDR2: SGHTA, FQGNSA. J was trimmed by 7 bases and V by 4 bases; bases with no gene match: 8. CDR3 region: CASSSMTSGGNEQFF. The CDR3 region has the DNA TGTGCCAGCAGCTCTATGACTAGCGGTGGGAATGAGCAGTTCTTC.

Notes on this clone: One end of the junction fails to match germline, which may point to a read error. CDR3 residues: CASSLALGGFDEQFF. CDR3 in DNA: TGTGCTAGCAGCTTAGCGCTCGGAGGGTTTGATGAGCAGTTCTTC. The chain uses TRBV7-7 and TRBJ2-1, with a tentative D call TRBD2 (6 bases). There are 15 residues in the CDR3. Germline-derived CDR1 and CDR2 are SSHAT and FNYEAQ (reference sequence).

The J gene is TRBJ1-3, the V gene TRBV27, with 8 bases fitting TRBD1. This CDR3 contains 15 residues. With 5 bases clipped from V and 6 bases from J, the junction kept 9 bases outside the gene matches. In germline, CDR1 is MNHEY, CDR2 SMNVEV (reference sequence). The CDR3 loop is CASSPDRGPANTIYF. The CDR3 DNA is TGTGCCAGCAGTCCAGACAGGGGCCCAGCAAACACCATATATTTT.

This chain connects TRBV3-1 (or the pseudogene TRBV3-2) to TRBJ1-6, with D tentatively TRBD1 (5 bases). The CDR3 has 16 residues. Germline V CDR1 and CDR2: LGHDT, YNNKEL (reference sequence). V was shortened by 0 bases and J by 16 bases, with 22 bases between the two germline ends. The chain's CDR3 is CASSQEGPWVPGRLHF. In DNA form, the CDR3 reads TGTGCCAGCAGCCAAGAAGGGCCTTGGGTTCCAGGGCGGCTCCACTTT.

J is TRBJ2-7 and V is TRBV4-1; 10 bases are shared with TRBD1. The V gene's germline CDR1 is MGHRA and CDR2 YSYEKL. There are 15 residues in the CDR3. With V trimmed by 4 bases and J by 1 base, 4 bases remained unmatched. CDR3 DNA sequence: TGCGCCAGCAGCCCGAAGGACAGGGGGTCCTACGAGCAGTACTTC. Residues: CASSPKDRGSYEQYF.

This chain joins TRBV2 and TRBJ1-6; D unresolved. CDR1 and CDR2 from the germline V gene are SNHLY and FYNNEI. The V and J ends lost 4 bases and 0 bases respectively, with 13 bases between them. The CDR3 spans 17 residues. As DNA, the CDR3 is TGTGCCAGCAGTGGGTTCGGTCGTAGCTCCTATAATTCACCCCTCCACTTT. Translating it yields CASSGFGRSSYNSPLHF.

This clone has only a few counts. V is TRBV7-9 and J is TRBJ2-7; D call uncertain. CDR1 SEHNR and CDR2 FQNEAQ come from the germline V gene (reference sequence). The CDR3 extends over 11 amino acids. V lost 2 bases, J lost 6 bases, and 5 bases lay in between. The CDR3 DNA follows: TGTGCCAGCAGCTTATCGGGCGAGCAGTACTTC. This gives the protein CASSLSGEQYF.

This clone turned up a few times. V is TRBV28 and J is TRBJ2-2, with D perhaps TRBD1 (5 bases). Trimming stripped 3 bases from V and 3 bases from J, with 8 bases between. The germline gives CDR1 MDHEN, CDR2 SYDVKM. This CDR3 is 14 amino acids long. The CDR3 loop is CASSLGRDTGELFF. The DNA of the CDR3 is TGTGCCAGCAGTTTGGGCAGGGACACCGGGGAGCTGTTTTTT. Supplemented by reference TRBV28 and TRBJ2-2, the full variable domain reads DVKVTQSSRYLVKRTGEKVFLECVQDMDHENMFWYRQDPGLGLRLIYFSYDVKMKEKGDIPEGYSVSREKKERFSLILESASTNQTSMYLCASSLGRDTGELFFGEGSRLTVL.

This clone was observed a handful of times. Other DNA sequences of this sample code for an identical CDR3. The CDR3 is CASSLYRAGELFF. The CDR3, as DNA: TGTGCCAGCAGTCTCTACAGGGCCGGGGAGCTGTTTTTT. The J gene is TRBJ2-2, the V gene TRBV28; the D gene is possibly TRBD1 (6 bases). The length of the CDR3 is 13 residues. V dropped 5 bases and J dropped 6 bases, with 10 bases sitting between them. Germline V CDR1 and CDR2: MDHEN, SYDVKM.

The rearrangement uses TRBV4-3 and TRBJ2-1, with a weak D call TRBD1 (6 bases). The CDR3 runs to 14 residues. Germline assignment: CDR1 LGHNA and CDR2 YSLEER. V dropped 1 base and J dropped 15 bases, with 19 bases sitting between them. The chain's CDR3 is CASSQAPYRDTRFF. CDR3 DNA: TGCGCCAGCAGCCAAGCCCCCTACCGGGACACCCGGTTCTTC.

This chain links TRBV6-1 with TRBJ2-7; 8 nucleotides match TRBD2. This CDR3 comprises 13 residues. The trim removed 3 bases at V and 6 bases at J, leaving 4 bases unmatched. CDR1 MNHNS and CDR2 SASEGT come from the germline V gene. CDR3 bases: TGTGCCAGCAGTGACGGGAGGGGCATCGAGCAGTACTTC. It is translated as CASSDGRGIEQYF.

As DNA, the CDR3 is TGTGCCAGCTCACCTCGACCAGGGGGCGCTGGCACAGATACGCAGTATTTT. Its protein is CASSPRPGGAGTDTQYF. V usage is TRBV18 and J usage is TRBJ2-3, with 8 bases matching TRBD1. With 3 bases clipped from V and 1 base from J, the junction kept 9 bases outside the gene matches. Germline CDR1 KGHSH, CDR2 LQKENI. The CDR3 totals 17 residues. Variable domain in full (rest from reference TRBV18 and TRBJ2-3): NAGVMQNPRHLVRRRGQEARLRCSPMKGHSHVYWYRQLPEEGLKFMVYLQKENIIDESGMPKERFSAEFPKEGPSILRIQQVVRGDSAAYFCASSPRPGGAGTDTQYFGPGTRLTVL.

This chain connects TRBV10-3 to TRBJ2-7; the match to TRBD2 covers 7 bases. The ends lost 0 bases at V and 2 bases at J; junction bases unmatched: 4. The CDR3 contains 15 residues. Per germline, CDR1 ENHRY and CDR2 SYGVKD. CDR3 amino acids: CAISESAGDPYEQYF. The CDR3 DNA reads TGTGCCATCAGTGAGTCTGCGGGAGACCCCTACGAGCAGTACTTC.

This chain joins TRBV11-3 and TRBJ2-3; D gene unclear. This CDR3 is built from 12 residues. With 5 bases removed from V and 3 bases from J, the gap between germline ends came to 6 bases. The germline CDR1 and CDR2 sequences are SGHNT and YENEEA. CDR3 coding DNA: TGTGCCAGCAGCCCCAATACAGATACGCAGTATTTT. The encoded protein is CASSPNTDTQYF.

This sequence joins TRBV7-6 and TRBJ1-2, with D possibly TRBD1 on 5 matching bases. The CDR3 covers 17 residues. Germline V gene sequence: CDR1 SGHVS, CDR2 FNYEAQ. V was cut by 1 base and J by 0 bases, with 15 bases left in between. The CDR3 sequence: CASSLVFQGYSNYGYTF. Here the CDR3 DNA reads TGTGCCAGCAGCTTAGTCTTCCAGGGTTATTCTAACTATGGCTACACCTTC.

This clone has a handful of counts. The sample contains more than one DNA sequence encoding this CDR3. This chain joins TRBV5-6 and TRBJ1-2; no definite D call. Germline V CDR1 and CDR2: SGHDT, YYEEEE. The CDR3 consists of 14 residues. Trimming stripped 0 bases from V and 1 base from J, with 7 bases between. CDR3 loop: CASSLGQINYGYTF. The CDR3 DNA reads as TGTGCCAGCAGCTTGGGGCAGATTAACTATGGCTACACCTTC.